Listed here are 26 T cell receptor beta chains from one sample, sequenced in a study of blood T cell repertoires in COVID-19. Repertoires were generated with immunoSEQ multiplex PCR, while TCRdb's copy carries only in-frame clones and drops some. Of roughly 300,000 clones in the sample, roughly 82% were seen once. Source material: peripheral blood. These receptors came from a woman between 50 and 59 years old with acute or convalescent COVID-19.

The chain employs TRBV5-1 and TRBJ2-3; tentative D call: TRBD1 (5 bases). The CDR3 runs to 14 residues. V lost 2 bases and J 2 bases, leaving 9 bases between the germline ends. Germline V gives CDR1 SGHRS, CDR2 YFSETQ. Here the CDR3 reads CASSFRVDTDTQYF. In DNA, the CDR3 is TGCGCCAGCAGCTTCAGGGTTGACACAGATACGCAGTATTTT.

The genes are TRBV18 and TRBJ1-5, with D perhaps TRBD1 (6 bases). With 4 bases removed from V and 6 bases from J, the gap between germline ends came to 13 bases. Germline V lookup: CDR1 KGHSH, CDR2 LQKENI. The CDR3 sequence is 14 residues long. CDR3 in DNA: TGTGCCAGCTCACGAGGACAGACCGGTCAGCCCCAGCATTTT. It encodes CASSRGQTGQPQHF.

Worth noting for this clone: In the same sample, other DNA sequences code for this CDR3. The chain recombines TRBV5-6 with TRBJ1-2, with D possibly being TRBD1 (5 bases). CDR1 and CDR2 from the germline V gene are SGHDT and YYEEEE. The CDR3 length is 13 residues. V was cut by 6 bases and J by 4 bases, with 13 bases left in between. The CDR3 spells CASTQGLFYGYTF. The CDR3 DNA follows: TGTGCCAGCACCCAGGGCCTCTTCTATGGCTACACCTTC. Full variable domain (missing parts from reference TRBV5-6 and TRBJ1-2): DAGVTQSPTHLIKTRGQQVTLRCSPKSGHDTVSWYQQALGQGPQFIFQYYEEEERQRGNFPDRFSGHQFPNYSSELNVNALLLGDSALYLCASTQGLFYGYTFGSGTRLTVV.

The V call is TRBV5-5, the J call TRBJ2-7; D gene ambiguous. CDR3 length equals 13 residues. V was cut by 2 bases and J by 2 bases, with 8 bases left in between. Germline V gives CDR1 SGHKS, CDR2 YYEKEE (reference sequence). CDR3 in DNA: TGTGCCAGCAGCTTCTCCCAGGCCTACGAGCAGTACTTC. Translating gives CASSFSQAYEQYF.

The chain employs TRBV3-1 (or the pseudogene TRBV3-2) and TRBJ2-1, with 12 positions matching TRBD2. V lost 4 bases, J lost 10 bases, and 11 bases stayed unmatched. Germline CDR1 reads LGHDT; CDR2 reads YNNKEL (reference sequence). The CDR3 consists of 16 residues. Here the CDR3 DNA reads TGTGCCAGCAGCCCATATACTCTAGCGGGAGGGCGAGAGCAGTTCTTC. Translated, it gives CASSPYTLAGGREQFF.

The genes are TRBV18 and TRBJ2-4; 10 nucleotides agree with TRBD2. This CDR3 is 16 amino acids long. V was clipped by 5 bases and J by 0 bases; unmatched bases: 4. Germline V gene data show CDR1 as KGHSH and CDR2 as LQKENI. In DNA form, the CDR3 reads TGTGCCAGCTCAGGGACTAGCGAGCTAGCCAAAAACATTCAGTACTTC. This sequence encodes CASSGTSELAKNIQYF.

This chain uses TRBV19 with TRBJ2-7; the D is unclear. The germline V gene has CDR1 LNHDA and CDR2 SQIVND (reference sequence). The CDR3 loop spans 14 amino acids. With 5 bases removed from V and 0 bases from J, the gap between germline ends came to 11 bases. For the CDR3, the DNA is TGTGCCAGTAGTGTCGGAGCAAGCTCCTACGAGCAGTACTTC. This gives the protein CASSVGASSYEQYF.

The genes are TRBV2 and TRBJ1-4; 7 bases are shared with TRBD1. CDR1 is SNHLY and CDR2 is FYNNEI in the germline V gene. The CDR3 contains 15 residues. With V trimmed by 4 bases and J by 11 bases, 13 bases remained unmatched. This CDR3 is CASSARDRALDKLFF. DNA for the CDR3: TGTGCCAGCAGTGCCCGAGACAGGGCTCTTGACAAACTGTTTTTT.

J is TRBJ2-3 and V is TRBV2, with 13 bases matching TRBD2. Unmatched junction bases numbered 6, after V lost 7 bases and J lost 5 bases. There are 15 residues in the CDR3. Germline assignment: CDR1 SNHLY and CDR2 FYNNEI. The CDR3, as DNA: TGTGCCAGCACAGGACTAGCGGGAGTGGGAGATACGCAGTATTTT. This sequence encodes CASTGLAGVGDTQYF.

The genes are TRBV6-5 and TRBJ1-2; 7 nucleotides align to TRBD1. V was pared by 6 bases and J by 3 bases, with 7 bases of the junction left unmatched. The CDR3 has 14 residues. Germline CDR1 MNHEY, CDR2 SVGAGI. The CDR3 sequence: CASRTPGGDYGYTF. In DNA, the CDR3 is TGTGCCAGCAGGACCCCAGGGGGTGACTATGGCTACACCTTC.

This clone was recorded a few times. The chain joins TRBV5-1 to TRBJ1-4; D gene unclear. Germline CDR1 reads SGHRS; CDR2 reads YFSETQ. The V and J ends lost 2 bases and 0 bases respectively, with 8 bases between them. There are 15 residues in the CDR3. The DNA of the CDR3 is TGCGCCAGCAGCTTCACCAGTGCAACTAATGAAAAACTGTTTTTT. Translated, it gives CASSFTSATNEKLFF.

J is TRBJ2-1 and V is TRBV12-5; weak D call: TRBD2 (6 bases). Germline assignment: CDR1 LGHNT and CDR2 FRNRAP. The CDR3 loop spans 15 amino acids. The V and J ends lost 3 bases and 6 bases respectively, with 15 bases between them. CDR3 sequence reads: CASGFTPTSPNEQFF. CDR3 in DNA: TGTGCTAGTGGTTTCACCCCTACTAGCCCCAATGAGCAGTTCTTC.

The CDR3 bases are TGTGCCAGCAGGGGACTAGCGGGAGACTACAATGAGCAGTTCTTC. Translating it yields CASRGLAGDYNEQFF. The chain carries TRBV2 and TRBJ2-1, with 14 bases aligning to TRBD2. In germline, CDR1 is SNHLY, CDR2 FYNNEI. The V gene end was trimmed by 6 bases and the J gene end by 3 bases; junction bases not matched to a gene: 1. The CDR3 has 15 residues.

The genes are TRBV28 and TRBJ1-5; 7 bases are a match to TRBD1. This CDR3 is 14 amino acids long. V shed 6 bases, J shed 3 bases, and the junction held 5 bases outside the gene matches. Per the germline V gene, CDR1 is MDHEN and CDR2 is SYDVKM. Here the CDR3 DNA reads TGTGCCAGCAGACAGGGACAGATCAATCAGCCCCAGCATTTT. Amino acid sequence: CASRQGQINQPQHF.

Remarks on this clone: This same CDR3 is encoded by further DNA sequences in the sample. The chain links TRBV28 to TRBJ1-1; possibly TRBD1 for D (5 bases). Germline loops: CDR1 MDHEN, CDR2 SYDVKM. The V gene lost 5 bases and the J gene lost 1 base, with 14 bases spanning the gap. CDR3 length equals 15 residues. The DNA for the CDR3 is TGTGCCAGCAGTCCGCTAAGGAGGGGGAACACTGAAGCTTTCTTT. Encoded protein: CASSPLRRGNTEAFF.

This clone occurred a few times. The CDR3 protein is CASSFTSGRSYEQYF. The CDR3 DNA sequence: TGCGCCAGCAGCTTTACTAGCGGGAGGTCCTACGAGCAGTACTTC. This sequence joins TRBV5-1 and TRBJ2-7; 12 bases are shared with TRBD2. The V segment lost 2 bases and the J segment 1 base; nucleotides outside the gene matches: 1. Per germline, CDR1 SGHRS and CDR2 YFSETQ. The CDR3 totals 15 residues.

The chain recombines TRBV11-3 with TRBJ1-1; no reliable D call. V was clipped by 5 bases and J by 4 bases, with 14 bases between them. The CDR3 is 14 residues long. Germline CDR1 and CDR2: SGHNT and YENEEA. CDR3 coding DNA: TGTGCCAGCAGCCACTCGGGGTCCAGCACTGAAGCTTTCTTT. Translating it yields CASSHSGSSTEAFF.

The V call is TRBV28, the J call TRBJ2-7; TRBD2 matches at 9 bases. The CDR3 is 15 amino acids. Germline CDR1 reads MDHEN; CDR2 reads SYDVKM. J gave up 5 bases and V 0 bases, and 5 bases lay outside the gene matches. In nucleotides, the CDR3 is TGTGCCAGCAGTTTATGGCGGGAGGGCTTCCACGAGCAGTACTTC. Translation: CASSLWREGFHEQYF.

The gene calls are TRBV7-2 and TRBJ2-1; tentative D call: TRBD2 (6 bases). CDR1 SGHTA and CDR2 FQGNSA come from the germline V gene. V was trimmed by 7 bases and J by 2 bases, leaving 9 bases between them. This CDR3 region has 13 residues. CDR3 coding DNA: TGTGCCAGCACTCCGGGGGCCTACAATGAGCAGTTCTTC. Its protein is CASTPGAYNEQFF.

The chain uses TRBV11-2 and TRBJ2-7, with a possible D match to TRBD2 (6 bases). CDR3 length: 14 amino acids. Deletions cut 5 bases from V and 1 base from J, with 12 bases between. Germline CDR1 is SGHAT and CDR2 is FQNNGV. The CDR3 DNA follows: TGTGCCAGCAGCCCGTCGCGGGGTTCCTACGAGCAGTACTTC. Its translation is CASSPSRGSYEQYF.

The chain links TRBV18 to TRBJ1-1, with TRBD1 matching over 8 bases. The CDR3 is 13 amino acids. V was clipped by 6 bases and J by 6 bases; unmatched bases: 6. CDR1 KGHSH and CDR2 LQKENI come from the germline V gene. CDR3 region: CASSQDREPEAFF. In nucleotides, the CDR3 is TGTGCCAGCTCCCAGGACAGGGAGCCTGAAGCTTTCTTT.

This chain joins TRBV2 and TRBJ1-6, with TRBD1 matching over 12 bases. CDR3 length: 16 residues. Germline CDR1 SNHLY, CDR2 FYNNEI. V lost 8 bases to trimming and J lost 5 bases; unmatched junction nucleotides: 7. The CDR3 loop is CASCGTGGKNNSPLHF. The CDR3 DNA reads as TGTGCCAGCTGCGGGACAGGGGGCAAGAATAATTCACCCCTCCACTTT.

This rearrangement joins TRBV5-6 to TRBJ2-7; TRBD1 agrees at 8 bases. The ends lost 2 bases at V and 3 bases at J; junction bases unmatched: 19. This CDR3 has 19 residues. Germline CDR1 reads SGHDT; CDR2 reads YYEEEE. CDR3 residues: CASSLRVGQGVPFFYEQYF. As DNA, the CDR3 is TGTGCCAGCAGCTTACGGGTCGGACAGGGTGTTCCCTTCTTCTACGAGCAGTACTTC.

This clone appeared a few times. The CDR3 loop reads CASIPVVRRTSYEQYF. In nucleotides, the CDR3 is TGTGCCAGCATACCTGTTGTGAGACGGACATCCTACGAGCAGTACTTC. This chain uses TRBV21-1 with TRBJ2-7; TRBD1 is taken as the D call from the table, unchecked against the DNA. TRBV21-1 is assigned pseudogene status. This CDR3 has 16 residues.

Only one count was recorded for this clone. Other DNA sequences in this sample translate to the same CDR3. The J gene is TRBJ1-3, the V gene TRBV3-1 (or the pseudogene TRBV3-2); D unclear. V dropped 1 base and J dropped 0 bases, with 7 bases sitting between them. The CDR3 length is 15 residues. Germline V gene lookup returns CDR1 LGHDT and CDR2 YNNKEL (reference sequence). The CDR3 region is CASSQAGVSGNTIYF. As DNA, the CDR3 is TGTGCCAGCAGCCAAGCTGGAGTCTCTGGAAACACCATATATTTT.

This chain connects TRBV7-9 to TRBJ2-7; possibly TRBD1 for D (5 bases). The CDR3 contains 13 residues. Per germline, CDR1 SEHNR and CDR2 FQNEAQ (reference sequence). Trimming removed 5 bases from V and 1 base from J, with 9 bases in between. As DNA, the CDR3 is TGTGCCAGCAGCGAGGACAATTCCTACGAGCAGTACTTC. This encodes CASSEDNSYEQYF.